The 25 T cell receptor beta chains reported below all come from one sample, sequenced in a study of Ad26.COV2.S vaccination and SARS-CoV-2 variants. Generated by immunoSEQ multiplex PCR, the TCRdb table keeps only in-frame clones and is missing some. The repertoire holds more than 300,000 clones, with approximately 90% as singletons. Treatment: around 19 received Ad26.COV2.S at low or high dose, single or two shots; roughly 5 received placebo; per-sample allocation not given. Sampling was done on day 63 after the first vaccine or placebo injection. The material sequenced was peripheral blood, taken in a trial of Ad26.COV2.S vaccine versus placebo. Receptors were obtained from a person between 18 and 65 years old who received the Ad26.COV2.S COVID-19 vaccine or a placebo.

The CDR3 region is CSASGGYNEQFF. CDR3 nucleotides: TGCAGTGCTAGTGGGGGCTACAATGAGCAGTTCTTC. This chain connects TRBV20-1 to TRBJ2-1; possibly TRBD1 or TRBD2 for D (5 bases each). The ends were cut back, 3 bases at V and 3 bases at J, with 6 bases in the middle. The CDR3 runs to 12 residues. Germline V gene sequence: CDR1 DFQATT, CDR2 SNEGSKA (reference sequence).

The V gene is TRBV27, the J gene TRBJ2-5; D possibly uses TRBD1 or TRBD2 (6 bases each). The germline gives CDR1 MNHEY, CDR2 SMNVEV (reference sequence). Between the trimmed V and J ends, which lost 4 bases and 5 bases, there was a span of 14 bases. The CDR3 loop spans 14 amino acids. Here the CDR3 DNA reads TGTGCCAGCAGTTATCAGACTAGGGGGGAGACCCAGTACTTC. Translating it yields CASSYQTRGETQYF.

The count of this clone is one. The gene calls are TRBV6-1 and TRBJ1-3; no reliable D call. Germline V gene data show CDR1 as MNHNS and CDR2 as SASEGT. Between the trimmed V and J ends, which lost 7 bases and 4 bases, there was a span of 14 bases. The CDR3 covers 14 residues. The CDR3, as DNA: TGTGCCAGCACCCCCAGTAACGGAGGAAACACCATATATTTT. It translates to CASTPSNGGNTIYF.

The chain couples TRBV2 to TRBJ1-4; 8 nucleotides agree with TRBD1. V lost 6 bases to trimming and J lost 8 bases; unmatched junction nucleotides: 11. Germline V gene sequence: CDR1 SNHLY, CDR2 FYNNEI. The CDR3 totals 15 residues. The CDR3 loop is CASSQRQGKEEKLFF. DNA of the CDR3: TGTGCCAGCAGCCAACGACAGGGGAAGGAAGAAAAACTGTTTTTT.

Points on this clone: Other DNA sequences from this sample encode an identical CDR3 as well. The chain has TRBV2 and TRBJ1-5; unclear D gene. Trimming took off 2 bases at V and 0 bases at J, with 5 bases between the two ends. Germline assignment: CDR1 SNHLY and CDR2 FYNNEI. The CDR3 runs to 14 residues. The DNA for the CDR3 is TGTGCCAGCAGTGAACGGAGTAGCAATCAGCCCCAGCATTTT. Translation: CASSERSSNQPQHF.

The chain links TRBV18 to TRBJ2-5, with D tentatively TRBD1 (6 bases). The V end lost 1 base, the J end lost 7 bases, and 13 bases lay between the germline ends. Germline lookup yields CDR1 KGHSH and CDR2 LQKENI. This CDR3 region has 14 residues. The CDR3 DNA follows: TGTGCCAGCTCACCACAGGCAGGGGCAGGGACCCAGTACTTC. Its protein product is CASSPQAGAGTQYF.

This clone showed up just once. The V and J genes are TRBV5-6 and TRBJ2-2, with D hard to call. This CDR3 has 14 amino acids. Germline values: CDR1 SGHDT, CDR2 YYEEEE. V was cut by 4 bases and J by 4 bases, with 11 bases left in between. As DNA, the CDR3 is TGTGCCAGCAGCCATATCTCAGTCACCGGGGAGCTGTTTTTT. This sequence encodes CASSHISVTGELFF.

V and J are TRBV4-1 and TRBJ2-1, with TRBD2 matching 10 bases. The CDR3 is made up of 18 amino acids. The germline V gene has CDR1 MGHRA and CDR2 YSYEKL. V dropped 0 bases and J dropped 8; count of bases not matched to a gene: 13. CDR3 nucleotides: TGCGCCAGCAGCCAAGAGAGGGCTACTAGCGGGGAGTTCGATGAGCAGTTCTTC. Translated: CASSQERATSGEFDEQFF.

For this clone: In the same sample, other DNA sequences code for this CDR3. The V gene is TRBV7-2, the J gene TRBJ1-1, with 8 positions matching TRBD1. CDR1 and CDR2 (germline): SGHTA, FQGNSA. The CDR3 consists of 14 residues. The V and J ends lost 4 bases and 0 bases, in that order; junction bases with no gene match: 1. The CDR3 DNA sequence: TGTGCCAGCAGCTCACAGGGGGTGAACACTGAAGCTTTCTTT. Translating gives CASSSQGVNTEAFF.

The chain couples TRBV29-1 to TRBJ2-1, with TRBD2 matching over 11 bases. This CDR3 spans 14 amino acids. V trimming: 6 bases; J trimming: 2 bases; junction bases outside the gene matches: 3. Germline loops: CDR1 SQVTM, CDR2 ANQGSEA. Here the CDR3 DNA reads TGCAGCGTGACGACTAGCGGGGCCTACAATGAGCAGTTCTTC. It yields the protein CSVTTSGAYNEQFF.

This clone was counted between two and nine times. The V call is TRBV6-1, the J call TRBJ1-1; D is perhaps TRBD1 (6 bases). Germline V gives CDR1 MNHNS, CDR2 SASEGT. Trimming stripped 1 base from V and 5 bases from J, with 14 bases between. The CDR3 has 15 residues. The CDR3 is CASSEGMGGLTEAFF. CDR3 DNA sequence: TGTGCCAGCAGTGAAGGGATGGGGGGGCTAACTGAAGCTTTCTTT.

This sequence joins TRBV27 and TRBJ2-3, with D unresolved. CDR1 MNHEY and CDR2 SMNVEV come from the germline V gene (reference sequence). The CDR3 contains 12 residues. The ends were cut back, 6 bases at V and 4 bases at J, with 8 bases in the middle. CDR3 in DNA: TGTGCCAGCAGCACCCACCCAGATACGCAGTATTTT. As protein: CASSTHPDTQYF.

The chain links TRBV15 to TRBJ1-5, with D maybe TRBD1 (5 bases). V dropped 11 bases and J dropped 3 bases, with 14 bases sitting between them. Germline CDR1 LNHNV, CDR2 YYDKDF (reference sequence). This CDR3 is 13 amino acids long. In nucleotides, the CDR3 is TGTGCCCCTCTTCAGGGATTCAATCAGCCCCAGCATTTT. Protein: CAPLQGFNQPQHF.

The J gene is TRBJ1-2, the V gene TRBV5-1; perhaps TRBD1 as D (6 bases). CDR3 size: 14 residues. Trimming took 0 bases from V and 4 from J, leaving 10 bases between them. Germline CDR1 reads SGHRS; CDR2 reads YFSETQ. The CDR3 region has the DNA TGCGCCAGCAGCTTGGGGACAGCCCTCTATGGCTACACCTTC. Amino acids: CASSLGTALYGYTF.

The chain carries TRBV6-2 or TRBV6-3 and TRBJ2-7, with D unclear. The CDR3 is 15 amino acids. Trimming removed 2 bases from V and 3 bases from J, with 14 bases in between. The germline gives CDR1 MNHEY, CDR2 SVGEGT. Here the CDR3 reads CASSYSPGRIYEQYF. The CDR3 nucleotides are TGTGCCAGCAGTTACAGCCCAGGTCGAATCTACGAGCAGTACTTC.

The V gene is TRBV9, the J gene TRBJ2-2; no clear D gene. Germline V gene sequence: CDR1 SGDLS, CDR2 YYNGEE. The CDR3 runs 16 residues. V lost 7 bases and J lost 2, with 18 bases in between. The CDR3 here is CASGPHSFINTGELFF. The DNA for the CDR3 is TGTGCCAGCGGACCACACTCATTTATAAACACCGGGGAGCTGTTTTTT. Based on the CDR3 plus reference TRBV9 and TRBJ2-2, the full variable domain is DSGVTQTPKHLITATGQRVTLRCSPRSGDLSVYWYQQSLDQGLQFLIQYYNGEERAKGNILERFSAQQFPDLHSELNLSSLELGDSALYFCASGPHSFINTGELFFGEGSRLTVL.

This chain joins TRBV5-4 and TRBJ1-4; TRBD1 aligns across 8 bases. The V gene end was trimmed by 2 bases and the J gene end by 7 bases; junction bases not matched to a gene: 13. The CDR3 contains 17 residues. Germline CDR1 SGHNT, CDR2 YYREEE (reference sequence). The DNA for the CDR3 is TGTGCCAGCAGCTTTAGGCAGGGGGCCCGATTGGGTGAAAAACTGTTTTTT. Translating it yields CASSFRQGARLGEKLFF.

This sequence joins TRBV7-6 and TRBJ1-6; 7 bases are shared with TRBD1. The CDR3 extends over 15 amino acids. CDR1 is SGHVS, CDR2 FNYEAQ, per germline. V shed 2 bases, J shed 5 bases, and the junction held 3 bases outside the gene matches. The CDR3 DNA sequence: TGTGCCAGCAGCTTACGCAGGGGGAATAATTCACCCCTCCACTTT. Amino acids: CASSLRRGNNSPLHF. The complete variable domain, with remaining parts taken from reference TRBV7-6 and TRBJ1-6, reads GAGVSQSPRYKVTKRGQDVALRCDPISGHVSLYWYRQALGQGPEFLTYFNYEAQQDKSGLPNDRFSAERPEGSISTLTIQRTEQRDSAMYRCASSLRRGNNSPLHFGNGTRLTVT.

J is TRBJ1-1 and V is TRBV9; tentatively, D is TRBD1 (5 bases). This CDR3 is built from 14 residues. With 0 bases removed from V and 4 bases from J, the gap between germline ends came to 10 bases. Germline values: CDR1 SGDLS, CDR2 YYNGEE. CDR3 DNA sequence: TGTGCCAGCAGCGTAGTTACGGGGGGCACTGAAGCTTTCTTT. Amino acid sequence: CASSVVTGGTEAFF.

The chain recombines TRBV5-8 with TRBJ1-2; 11 bases align to TRBD1. The CDR3 runs 18 residues. Germline-derived CDR1 and CDR2 are SGHTS and YDEGEE. Trimming at V came to 2 bases and at J to 5 bases, leaving 14 bases not matched to a gene. CDR3 residues: CASSLKPGQGGVRYGYTF. The CDR3 DNA reads as TGTGCCAGCAGCTTAAAACCGGGACAGGGGGGAGTTCGGTATGGCTACACCTTC. Based on the CDR3 plus reference TRBV5-8 and TRBJ1-2, the full variable domain is EAGVTQSPTHLIKTRGQQATLRCSPISGHTSVYWYQQALGLGLQFLLWYDEGEERNRGNFPPRFSGRQFPNYSSELNVNALELEDSALYLCASSLKPGQGGVRYGYTFGSGTRLTVV.

V gene TRBV5-1 combines with J gene TRBJ2-7; weak D call: TRBD2 (5 bases). Germline loops: CDR1 SGHRS, CDR2 YFSETQ. Trimming shortened V by 4 bases and J by 0 bases, and 11 bases separated the two germline ends. The CDR3 is 14 residues long. CDR3 region: CASSEGPSSYEQYF. The CDR3 nucleotides read TGCGCCAGCAGCGAGGGTCCGAGCTCCTACGAGCAGTACTTC.

The V and J genes are TRBV5-4 and TRBJ1-5; 10 bases fit TRBD1. The CDR3 is 15 residues long. The V gene end was trimmed by 3 bases and the J gene end by 2 bases; junction bases not matched to a gene: 2. Germline values: CDR1 SGHNT, CDR2 YYREEE (reference sequence). The CDR3 protein is CASSSGTGGNQPQHF. DNA for the CDR3: TGTGCCAGCAGCTCGGGGACAGGGGGCAATCAGCCCCAGCATTTT.

The chain is built from TRBV28 and TRBJ2-7; D may match TRBD1 or TRBD2 (5 bases each). The CDR3 is 14 residues long. V lost 6 bases and J lost 2, with 14 bases in between. In germline, CDR1 is MDHEN, CDR2 SYDVKM. The CDR3 spells CASRTGTNPYEQYF. The CDR3 coding sequence is TGTGCCAGCAGAACCGGGACCAACCCCTACGAGCAGTACTTC.

Of note for this clone: The same CDR3 can be traced to other DNA sequences in this sample. CDR3 amino acids: CATSTRQGNTDTQYF. CDR3 nucleotide sequence: TGTGCCACCAGCACGCGACAGGGAAACACAGATACGCAGTATTTT. The rearrangement links TRBV15 to TRBJ2-3; TRBD1 matches 7 bases. Germline CDR1 and CDR2: LNHNV and YYDKDF (reference sequence). The CDR3 contains 15 residues. The V and J ends lost 4 bases and 2 bases, in that order; junction bases with no gene match: 6.

J is TRBJ2-1 and V is TRBV7-8; D unclear. Germline CDR1 reads SGHVS; CDR2 reads FQNEAQ. Trimming took off 5 bases at V and 0 bases at J, with 11 bases between the two ends. This CDR3 has 15 amino acids. The CDR3 is CASSPMASSYNEQFF. CDR3 nucleotide sequence: TGTGCCAGCAGCCCAATGGCAAGCTCCTACAATGAGCAGTTCTTC.